This T cell receptor beta chain was sequenced for a study of blood T cells in healthy people across ages. Combining a sample-barcoded 5' primer with a J-beta primer mix, a second PCR ran for about 7 to 11 cycles. TCRdb re-derived calls from the 5' RACE reads in MiXCR, one entry per CDR3 protein. The repertoire consists of more than 750,000 distinct CDR3 sequences, with about 27% occurring once and the leading ten covering more than 8.5%. This clonotype was found many times. The J segment lost 9 bases and the V segment lost 1 base, leaving 12 bases of the junction unmatched. Looked up from germline, CDR1 is DFQATT and CDR2 is SNEGSKA (reference sequence). CDR3 size: 15 residues. This sample was shared with a second study, whose subject was T cells of mothers and their children. That paper notes: RNA extracted was entirely used for cDNA synthesis, around 1.5 ug per 15 ul.

Sample: blood. This receptor was identified in a woman aged 40-49 years in good health. The J gene is TRBJ2-1, the V gene TRBV20-1; TRBD1 matches 7 bases. The DNA for the CDR3 is TGCAGTGCTAGAGCAGGGGGTCGAGAGGACCTTGAGCAGTTCTTC. Amino acids: CSARAGGREDLEQFF.